These T cell receptor beta chains were read from a single sample in a study of blood T cells in healthy people across ages. TCRdb fed the 5' RACE reads into MiXCR, producing one record per CDR3 protein. The table lists 1.5 million to 2 million distinct CDR3 sequences, approximately 28% of them singletons, with 7% to 9% in the top ten. The sample taken for sequencing was blood. These receptors all come from a woman in her twenties or thirties in good health. Both conserved end residues are part of each CDR3. The order of the fields is V gene, CDR3 length, J gene, CDR3 protein.

V: TRBV5-1
length: 13
J: TRBJ1-2
CDR3: CASTSGRGGGYTF

V: TRBV10-1
length: 14
J: TRBJ2-3
CDR3: CASSELTRADTQYF

V: TRBV7-9
length: 19
J: TRBJ2-1
CDR3: CASSTNSGSGLRSYNEQFF

V: TRBV6-6
length: 15
J: TRBJ1-2
CDR3: CANSYSPTRVNGYTF

V: TRBV7-2
length: 15
J: TRBJ1-2
CDR3: CASSLPYDGLLSYTF

V: TRBV20-1
length: 13
J: TRBJ2-3
CDR3: CSARNQDTDTQYF

V: TRBV5-1
length: 10
J: TRBJ2-1
CDR3: CATGQVCGFF

V: TRBV29-1
length: 13
J: TRBJ1-2
CDR3: CSVESIRGWGYTF

V: TRBV27
length: 14
J: TRBJ2-7
CDR3: CASSPTTGPYEQYF

V: TRBV7-3
length: 16
J: TRBJ2-1
CDR3: CASSPQARTIRDEQFF

V: TRBV7-2
length: 14
J: TRBJ1-4
CDR3: CASRLQGGNEKLFF

V: TRBV20-1
length: 12
J: TRBJ1-5
CDR3: CRAGQGDQPQHF

V: TRBV10-1
length: 14
J: TRBJ1-3
CDR3: CASSESRAGNTIYF

V: TRBV6-1
length: 12
J: TRBJ1-4
CDR3: CATTTQPEKLFF

V: TRBV5-1
length: 13
J: TRBJ1-2
CDR3: CASSLTGEYGYTF

V: TRBV2
length: 14
J: TRBJ2-7
CDR3: CASSRDSNVYEQYF

V: TRBV27
length: 10
J: TRBJ2-5
CDR3: CASPPETQYF

V: TRBV7-2
length: 15
J: TRBJ2-3
CDR3: CASSSSRALGDTQYF

V: TRBV9
length: 14
J: TRBJ2-1
CDR3: CASSPEVGGNEQFF

V: TRBV20-1
length: 15
J: TRBJ2-1
CDR3: CSARDAGPRGNEQFF

V: TRBV28
length: 17
J: TRBJ1-2
CDR3: CASSFAAVGAFDYGYTF

V: TRBV6-5
length: 16
J: TRBJ2-2
CDR3: CASSKQGVLNTGELFF

V: TRBV21-1
length: 11
J: TRBJ1-2
CDR3: CATFGGTGYTF

V: TRBV5-4
length: 15
J: TRBJ1-1
CDR3: CASSLDWTENTEAFF

V: TRBV20-1
length: 12
J: TRBJ2-1
CDR3: CSARVGSPTQFF

V: TRBV6-5
length: 13
J: TRBJ2-3
CDR3: CASWDRTTDTQYF

V: TRBV3-1
length: 17
J: TRBJ2-4
CDR3: CASSQGEGNVAKNIQYF

V: TRBV21-1
length: 17
J: TRBJ2-1
CDR3: CASIYFRWQGRDNEQFF

V: TRBV12-3/TRBV12-4
length: 14
J: TRBJ2-4
CDR3: CASSLGTPYNEQYF

V: TRBV4-3
length: 16
J: TRBJ2-3
CDR3: CASSEHRAGGQDTQYF

V: TRBV5-1
length: 13
J: TRBJ2-3
CDR3: CASGTQSTDTQYF

V: TRBV10-3
length: 12
J: TRBJ1-1
CDR3: CAISESTFGAFF

V: TRBV7-2
length: 13
J: TRBJ2-7
CDR3: CASSLAGRDEQYF

V: TRBV6-6
length: 13
J: TRBJ1-1
CDR3: CASTLNLNTEAFF

V: TRBV7-9
length: 14
J: TRBJ2-1
CDR3: CASSSLGTGNEQFF

V: TRBV6-6
length: 14
J: TRBJ1-4
CDR3: CASSWDTGGEKLFF

V: TRBV20-1
length: 12
J: TRBJ1-1
CDR3: CSARDSSTEAFF

V: TRBV5-8
length: 15
J: TRBJ1-2
CDR3: CASSFTGTAPFGYTF

V: TRBV6-2/TRBV6-3
length: 14
J: TRBJ2-1
CDR3: CASEGRGGYNEQFF

V: TRBV18
length: 15
J: TRBJ1-2
CDR3: CASSPRGEINYGYTF

V: TRBV6-2/TRBV6-3
length: 20
J: TRBJ2-3
CDR3: CASRSGPGRGKIPNTDTPYF

V: TRBV27
length: 13
J: TRBJ2-7
CDR3: CASSYLGAREQYF

V: TRBV2
length: 13
J: TRBJ2-4
CDR3: CASRKDRSSLEYF

V: TRBV2
length: 14
J: TRBJ2-1
CDR3: CASSATSRGDEQFF

V: TRBV2
length: 13
J: TRBJ2-3
CDR3: CASSRDRTDTQYF

V: TRBV7-3
length: 17
J: TRBJ1-1
CDR3: CASSSSGADRENTEAFF

V: TRBV20-1
length: 14
J: TRBJ2-7
CDR3: CSAREGTVPLEQYF

V: TRBV28
length: 11
J: TRBJ1-1
CDR3: CASGALAEAFF

V: TRBV20-1
length: 13
J: TRBJ2-5
CDR3: CSAPYLEWETQYF

V: TRBV7-2
length: 15
J: TRBJ2-5
CDR3: CASSSHSRRSETQYF

V: TRBV11-2
length: 15
J: TRBJ2-5
CDR3: CASSPRPAGKETTYF

V: TRBV5-1
length: 17
J: TRBJ2-3
CDR3: CASRRDSGTSGGDTQYF

V: TRBV5-1
length: 17
J: TRBJ2-7
CDR3: CASSLAGAGAPPYEQYF

V: TRBV9
length: 16
J: TRBJ2-5
CDR3: CASSLPDRGIQETQYF

V: TRBV2
length: 15
J: TRBJ1-6
CDR3: CASTSDRGNGSPLHF

V: TRBV5-5
length: 16
J: TRBJ1-5
CDR3: CASSLVGSRPDQPQHF

V: TRBV6-5
length: 13
J: TRBJ2-7
CDR3: CASRETGSYEQYF